These 32 T cell receptor beta chains were sequenced from one sample in a study of T cells expressing NK-cell markers. For each CDR3 protein, TCRdb gives one entry from its re-call of the 5' RACE reads, without DNA. Here the sample table reports some 410,000 distinct CDR3 sequences. Material: blood T cells: a sorted CD56 or NKG2C T cell subset, CD4+ or CD8+ T cells, or bulk PBMC T cells (not recorded which). The receptors shown here come from a woman aged 18 to 75 in good health.

The chain has TRBV27 and TRBJ2-1; TCRdb's D gene call, TRBD1, goes unchecked for lack of DNA. Germline-derived CDR1 and CDR2 are MNHEY and SMNVEV (reference sequence). The CDR3 has 13 amino acids. CDR3 loop: CASMSRGVNEQFF.

CDR3 amino acids: CASSRGGHSYNEQFF. This chain connects TRBV7-9 to TRBJ2-1; TCRdb's D call, TRBD1, is unchecked because there is no DNA. This CDR3 has 15 residues. CDR1 SEHNR and CDR2 FQNEAQ come from the germline V gene (reference sequence).

The genes are TRBV12-3 or TRBV12-4 and TRBJ2-3; there is no DNA to check the TCRdb D call of TRBD1. The length of the CDR3 is 15 residues. This CDR3 is CASSSGGIRTDTQYF.

The chain couples TRBV6-2 or TRBV6-3 to TRBJ2-2; the TCRdb call, TRBD1, lacks DNA for checking. The CDR3 has 19 residues. Germline V CDR1 and CDR2: MNHEY, SVGEGT. CDR3 protein: CASSYSRGTAPLNTGELFF.

V is TRBV6-2 or TRBV6-3 and J is TRBJ2-1; TCRdb designates TRBD2, a call that cannot be tested without DNA. CDR3 length: 17 amino acids. Germline V lookup: CDR1 MNHEY, CDR2 SVGEGT. This chain's CDR3 is CASSYPVLAGTYNEQFF.

The rearrangement uses TRBV15 and TRBJ1-3. This CDR3 comprises 15 residues. Germline V gene sequence: CDR1 LNHNV, CDR2 YYDKDF (reference sequence). This CDR3 reads CATSQDRQVGNTIYF.

The chain carries TRBV5-1 and TRBJ1-1; TCRdb's D call of TRBD1 is untestable without DNA. Germline values: CDR1 SGHRS, CDR2 YFSETQ. The CDR3 contains 15 residues. Here the CDR3 reads CASSRIGGMNTEAFF.

V and J are TRBV11-1 and TRBJ2-1; TCRdb picks TRBD2, but there is no DNA to check that call. This CDR3 region has 18 residues. Germline V gene data show CDR1 as SGHAT and CDR2 as FQDESV (reference sequence). CDR3 loop: CASSSQTSGGSSYNEQFF.

V and J are TRBV29-1 and TRBJ2-1; TCRdb's D call, TRBD1, is unchecked because there is no DNA. The CDR3 has 16 amino acids. The germline CDR1 and CDR2 sequences are SQVTM and ANQGSEA. CDR3 protein: CSVEDWTGSSYNEQFF.

The CDR3 is CASSLRDNTDTQYF. This chain connects TRBV6-5 to TRBJ2-3; the TRBD1 assignment by TCRdb is unverifiable without DNA. Germline V CDR1 and CDR2: MNHEY, SVGAGI. This CDR3 spans 14 amino acids.

V gene TRBV20-1 combines with J gene TRBJ2-1; TCRdb reports TRBD1, a call that lacks DNA to check it against. Germline V lookup: CDR1 DFQATT, CDR2 SNEGSKA (reference sequence). CDR3 length: 14 amino acids. Here the CDR3 reads CSAPTGSSYNEQFF.

The chain employs TRBV7-9 and TRBJ2-7; as DNA is missing, the TRBD2 call by TCRdb cannot be tested. The CDR3 spans 12 residues. Per germline, CDR1 SEHNR and CDR2 FQNEAQ (reference sequence). CDR3 sequence reads: CASSPLADEQYF.

The rearrangement uses TRBV30 and TRBJ1-3. The CDR3 runs 13 residues. CDR1 and CDR2 from the germline V gene are GTSNPN and SVGIG (reference sequence). The CDR3 spells CAWKGGSGNTIYF.

The rearrangement links TRBV6-2 or TRBV6-3 to TRBJ2-7; TCRdb proposes TRBD2, but this gene call is untestable without DNA. This CDR3 has 15 residues. CDR1 and CDR2 from the germline V gene are MNHEY and SVGEGT. The CDR3: CASSYRLAGRYEQYF.

This chain links TRBV11-2 with TRBJ2-3; the TCRdb D gene call, TRBD1, has no DNA to confirm it. The germline gives CDR1 SGHAT, CDR2 FQNNGV. The CDR3 is made up of 14 amino acids. CDR3 loop: CASSFLGPGDTQYF.

The chain combines TRBV29-1 with TRBJ2-1; TCRdb gives TRBD1 as the D gene, but with no DNA this cannot be confirmed. The CDR3 is made up of 13 amino acids. Germline V gene data show CDR1 as SQVTM and CDR2 as ANQGSEA. The CDR3 is CSVEGPRDNEQFF.

The chain joins TRBV28 to TRBJ2-7; TCRdb lists TRBD2, though no DNA is available to test this call. The CDR3 extends over 14 amino acids. The germline CDR1 and CDR2 sequences are MDHEN and SYDVKM. This CDR3 reads CASIEQEGSYEQYF. The full variable domain, its missing parts supplied by reference TRBV28 and TRBJ2-7, is DVKVTQSSRYLVKRTGEKVFLECVQDMDHENMFWYRQDPGLGLRLIYFSYDVKMKEKGDIPEGYSVSREKKERFSLILESASTNQTSMYLCASIEQEGSYEQYFGPGTRLTVT.

The chain carries TRBV29-1 and TRBJ1-1; TCRdb picks TRBD1, but there is no DNA to check that call. Germline CDR1 and CDR2: SQVTM and ANQGSEA. This CDR3 is built from 11 residues. The CDR3 loop is CSGETVTEAFF.

V is TRBV6-5 and J is TRBJ2-3; as DNA is missing, the TRBD1 call by TCRdb cannot be tested. The CDR3 has 14 residues. Germline values: CDR1 MNHEY, CDR2 SVGAGI. CDR3 residues: CASSYDLGPDTQYF.

This chain links TRBV20-1 with TRBJ2-5. CDR1 DFQATT and CDR2 SNEGSKA come from the germline V gene (reference sequence). This CDR3 is built from 11 residues. CDR3 sequence reads: CSATGLETQYF.

CDR3: CSSGPSYAGSQETQYF. This sequence joins TRBV20-1 and TRBJ2-5; the TCRdb D gene call, TRBD2, has no DNA to confirm it. The CDR3 sequence is 16 residues long. Germline V lookup: CDR1 DFQATT, CDR2 SNEGSKA (reference sequence).

This sequence joins TRBV20-1 and TRBJ1-2; without DNA, the TCRdb call of TRBD1 cannot be checked. The CDR3 has 14 residues. Germline CDR1 is DFQATT and CDR2 is SNEGSKA (reference sequence). The chain's CDR3 is CSASPRTVANGYTF.

The V call is TRBV6-1, the J call TRBJ1-4; TCRdb outputs TRBD1, but without DNA this stays unchecked. Germline CDR1 is MNHNS and CDR2 is SASEGT. The CDR3 totals 14 residues. CDR3 region: CASSRDSGNEKLFF.

The chain carries TRBV20-1 and TRBJ2-3. Per the germline V gene, CDR1 is DFQATT and CDR2 is SNEGSKA (reference sequence). CDR3 length equals 17 residues. The CDR3 reads CSARDDTVLGYTDTQYF.

CDR3 sequence: CASSYLSGGNYGYTF. The chain carries TRBV6-5 and TRBJ1-2; TCRdb lists TRBD1, though no DNA is available to test this call. CDR1 and CDR2 from the germline V gene are MNHEY and SVGAGI. CDR3 length: 15 residues.

CDR3 protein: CASLQQGALAGVTGREQFF. The V call is TRBV12-3 or TRBV12-4, the J call TRBJ2-1; the D gene TCRdb calls, TRBD1, cannot be checked with no DNA. The CDR3 spans 19 residues.

This chain's CDR3 is CASVLGSYNEQFF. The chain couples TRBV25-1 to TRBJ2-1; TCRdb indicates TRBD1, and absent DNA this call remains unverified. The CDR3 length is 13 residues. From germline, CDR1 is MGHDK and CDR2 SYGVNS.

The chain has TRBV27 and TRBJ2-5; the TCRdb call, TRBD2, lacks DNA for checking. The length of the CDR3 is 11 residues. Germline CDR1 reads MNHEY; CDR2 reads SMNVEV (reference sequence). The CDR3: CSWALQETQYF.

This rearrangement joins TRBV24-1 to TRBJ2-1; the TCRdb call, TRBD2, lacks DNA for checking. CDR1 and CDR2 (germline): KGHDR, SFDVKD. This CDR3 region has 16 residues. CDR3 amino acids: CATSRASGVSYNEQFF.

This chain joins TRBV9 and TRBJ2-7; the D call of TRBD1 rests on TCRdb alone, since no DNA is present to check it. CDR1 is SGDLS, CDR2 YYNGEE, per germline. The CDR3 is made up of 15 amino acids. The CDR3 spells CASSVVGTGAYEQYF. Combining the CDR3 with reference TRBV9 and TRBJ2-7 gives the whole variable domain DSGVTQTPKHLITATGQRVTLRCSPRSGDLSVYWYQQSLDQGLQFLIQYYNGEERAKGNILERFSAQQFPDLHSELNLSSLELGDSALYFCASSVVGTGAYEQYFGPGTRLTVT.

This sequence joins TRBV7-8 and TRBJ2-1. Looked up from germline, CDR1 is SGHVS and CDR2 is FQNEAQ. CDR3 length: 14 amino acids. The CDR3 here is CASSSLAVYNEQFF.

The chain uses TRBV7-7 and TRBJ2-1. The CDR3 extends over 15 amino acids. Germline V gene sequence: CDR1 SSHAT, CDR2 FNYEAQ (reference sequence). This CDR3 reads CASSLGGTSYNEQFF.